Below, 11 T cell receptor beta chains from the same sample are listed, as sequenced in a study of graft-versus-host responses after intestinal transplantation. Using immunoSEQ multiplex PCR, the repertoire was profiled, and TCRdb retains in-frame clones only, with some absent. The profile shows 85,000 to 100,000 clones, around 93% of them singletons. These TCRs are of unknown antigen specificity. The sample was unstimulated CD4+ T cells sorted from spleen or lymph node cells, taken before transplant. These receptors came from a human donor who was the organ donor for an intestinal transplant.

The chain has TRBV7-3 and TRBJ2-1; the match to TRBD2 covers 7 bases. The V gene's germline CDR1 is SGHTA and CDR2 FQGTGA. There are 15 residues in the CDR3. The trim removed 5 bases at V and 10 bases at J, leaving 14 bases unmatched. CDR3 bases: TGTGCCAGCAGCCCAAGGACTAGTTCGGTAGGCGAGCAGTTCTTC. Its protein product is CASSPRTSSVGEQFF.

The J gene is TRBJ1-1, the V gene TRBV7-8; 7 bases are a match to TRBD1. The germline V gene encodes CDR1 SGHVS and CDR2 FQNEAQ. Trimming cost V 5 bases and J 11 bases; bases outside gene matches: 11. This CDR3 contains 13 residues. In nucleotides, the CDR3 is TGTGCCAGCAGCCCCAATAAGGACAGGAGGGCTTTCTTT. Its translation: CASSPNKDRRAFF.

The chain has TRBV29-1 and TRBJ1-2, with 11 bases identical to TRBD1. There are 13 residues in the CDR3. Trimming took 4 bases from V and 6 from J; bases not matched to a gene: 4. The germline CDR1 and CDR2 sequences are SQVTM and ANQGSEA. The CDR3 protein is CSVGDRGFDGYTF. The CDR3, as DNA: TGCAGCGTTGGGGACAGGGGGTTCGATGGCTACACCTTC.

The chain combines TRBV5-6 with TRBJ2-3; 8 bases match TRBD2. Germline V gives CDR1 SGHDT, CDR2 YYEEEE. The CDR3 contains 15 residues. Trimming cost V 4 bases and J 2 bases; bases outside gene matches: 6. CDR3 region: CASSRAGGPTDTQYF. The DNA of the CDR3 is TGTGCCAGCAGCCGTGCGGGAGGACCCACAGATACGCAGTATTTT.

The chain couples TRBV28 to TRBJ2-1, with 12 bases matching TRBD2. The CDR3 consists of 15 residues. Trimming removed 7 bases from V and 9 bases from J; junction bases left unmatched: 10. From germline, CDR1 is MDHEN and CDR2 SYDVKM. The CDR3 coding sequence is TGTGCCAGCACCTCTAGCGGGAGGGCGGAAAGTGAGCAGTTCTTC. It translates to CASTSSGRAESEQFF. Complete variable domain (other parts from reference TRBV28 and TRBJ2-1): DVKVTQSSRYLVKRTGEKVFLECVQDMDHENMFWYRQDPGLGLRLIYFSYDVKMKEKGDIPEGYSVSREKKERFSLILESASTNQTSMYLCASTSSGRAESEQFFGPGTRLTVL.

This chain links TRBV7-9 with TRBJ1-2; D may be TRBD1 (6 bases). CDR1 and CDR2 from the germline V gene are SEHNR and FQNEAQ (reference sequence). V was shortened by 5 bases and J by 6 bases, with 19 bases between the two germline ends. The CDR3 has 15 amino acids. The CDR3 loop is CASSPGTSWENGYTF. DNA for the CDR3: TGTGCCAGCAGCCCAGGGACATCATGGGAGAATGGCTACACCTTC.

The CDR3 DNA reads TGCAGCGATCGACAGGGAGTTACCTACGAGCAGTACTTC. This encodes CSDRQGVTYEQYF. The chain links TRBV29-1 to TRBJ2-7; 7 nucleotides agree with TRBD1. J gave up 2 bases and V 7 bases, and 8 bases lay outside the gene matches. Germline values: CDR1 SQVTM, CDR2 ANQGSEA. The CDR3 runs to 13 residues.

A single count supports this clone. This chain connects TRBV28 to TRBJ2-3; D perhaps matches TRBD2 (5 bases). CDR1 MDHEN and CDR2 SYDVKM come from the germline V gene. The CDR3 is 15 residues long. V lost 6 bases and J 3 bases, leaving 16 bases between the germline ends. DNA of the CDR3: TGTGCCAGCAGCGGGGTGGAAGGCCGGACAGATACGCAGTATTTT. Translating gives CASSGVEGRTDTQYF.

This chain uses TRBV6-1 with TRBJ2-3; D may be TRBD2 (6 bases). Germline V gives CDR1 MNHNS, CDR2 SASEGT. Trimming took 4 bases from V and 0 from J, leaving 11 bases between them. This CDR3 spans 15 amino acids. CDR3 coding DNA: TGTGCCAGCAGTGGTCCAGGGACTAGCACAGATACGCAGTATTTT. Translated: CASSGPGTSTDTQYF.

The CDR3 sequence: CASSGRGLTDNEQFF. DNA for the CDR3: TGTGCCAGCAGTGGCAGGGGTCTCACAGACAATGAGCAGTTCTTC. The gene calls are TRBV6-1 and TRBJ2-1; a possible D gene is TRBD1 (6 bases). CDR1 and CDR2 from the germline V gene are MNHNS and SASEGT. With 4 bases removed from V and 5 bases from J, the gap between germline ends came to 15 bases. This CDR3 is built from 15 residues.

The chain recombines TRBV6-5 with TRBJ2-7; D might be TRBD1 (5 bases). Germline CDR1 MNHEY, CDR2 SVGAGI. V gave up 3 bases and J gave up 4 bases, with 16 bases separating them. The CDR3 has 15 residues. Here the CDR3 reads CASSYRLGRNYEQYF. The CDR3 nucleotides read TGTGCCAGCAGTTATAGACTGGGGCGCAATTACGAGCAGTACTTC.